The clone carrying this T cell receptor beta chain was detected a few times. TCRdb recomputed calls from the 5' RACE reads with MiXCR, one row per CDR3 protein. Altogether 40,000 to 45,000 distinct CDR3 sequences are present, roughly an eighth being singletons, with the ten largest covering 55% to 70%. These data belong to a study of spatial heterogeneity in lung cancer. Time point indicated: sample taken at primary tumor resection. Unsorted whole RNA from tumor, nontumor lung or frozen PBMC underwent sequencing. This CDR3 has 15 amino acids. The germline V gene encodes CDR1 LGHNA and CDR2 YNFKEQ. V lost 0 bases to trimming and J lost 2 bases, with 8 bases between them.

Sample: PBMCs, taken at surgery. The rearrangement uses TRBV4-2 and TRBJ1-3; D uncertain. The receptor was isolated from a male donor with early-stage non-small cell lung cancer. This CDR3 reads CASSQDWSPGNTIYF. For the CDR3, the DNA is TGTGCCAGCAGCCAAGATTGGAGCCCTGGAAACACCATATATTTT.